The 3 T cell receptor beta chains reported below all come from one sample, sequenced in a study of control samples from healthy donors and cancer patients. Assay used: immunoSEQ multiplex PCR; TCRdb lists only in-frame clones, some missing. The sample lists some 120,000 clones, around 90% occurring once. What was sequenced was blood. Receptors originate from a man aged 18 to 29 in good health.

This chain links TRBV29-1 with TRBJ2-3; tentatively, D is TRBD2 (5 bases). The CDR3 has 16 residues. Trimming cost V 7 bases and J 1 base, with 21 bases left between them. Germline V gene sequence: CDR1 SQVTM, CDR2 ANQGSEA. The chain's CDR3 is CSADERAGIGTDTQYF. CDR3 in DNA: TGCAGCGCTGACGAGAGGGCGGGTATCGGCACAGATACGCAGTATTTT.

J is TRBJ1-4 and V is TRBV29-1, with D perhaps matching TRBD1 (6 bases). The CDR3 extends over 14 amino acids. Trimming removed 6 bases from V and 4 bases from J, with 15 bases in between. Germline CDR1 reads SQVTM; CDR2 reads ANQGSEA. The CDR3 coding sequence is TGCAGCGTAGCGGCGGGGGCCGGTAATGAAAAACTGTTTTTT. Its protein is CSVAAGAGNEKLFF.

In its sample, this clone was seen once. The chain has TRBV13 and TRBJ2-7; 11 bases match TRBD1. CDR1 and CDR2 (germline): PRHDT, FYEKMQ (reference sequence). This CDR3 has 15 residues. With V trimmed by 5 bases and J by 2 bases, 5 bases remained unmatched. CDR3 DNA: TGTGCCAGCAGCCCCCCGGGACAGGGGGCCTACGAGCAGTACTTC. Amino acid sequence: CASSPPGQGAYEQYF.